These T cell receptor beta chains were read from a single sample in a study of blood T cell repertoires in COVID-19. Measured with immunoSEQ multiplex PCR; TCRdb has only the in-frame clones, and not every one. The sample includes a few hundred thousand clones, around 80% of them seen just once. Specimen: PBMCs or T cells enriched from blood (not recorded which). The receptors derive from a man younger than 40 with acute COVID-19. The CDR3 runs from the conserved cysteine through the conserved F or W. Each record gives: V gene, D gene, J gene, clone size, CDR3 DNA, CDR3 protein. The D gene is left open where the match is weak. Some rows have no size entry. The others give once, few or many, or a class for an expanded clone.

V: TRBV11-2; D: TRBD2; J: TRBJ2-1; size: -; DNA: TGTGCCAGCAGCTCGAGGGGACTAGCGGGAGCCCTTGAGCAGTTCTTC; CDR3: CASSSRGLAGALEQFF
V: TRBV3-1/TRBV3-2; D: -; J: TRBJ1-1; size: -; DNA: TGTGCCAGCAGCCAGGGTAGGGGCACTGAAGCTTTCTTT; CDR3: CASSQGRGTEAFF
V: TRBV7-7; D: -; J: TRBJ2-5; size: -; DNA: TGTGCCAGCAGCTTCTCCGGGGAAGAGACCCAGTACTTC; CDR3: CASSFSGEETQYF
V: TRBV5-1; D: -; J: TRBJ1-1; size: few; DNA: TGCGCCAGCTCCCGGGAGCCCACCACTGAAGCTTTCTTT; CDR3: CASSREPTTEAFF
V: TRBV5-1; D: -; J: TRBJ1-5; size: -; DNA: TGCGCCAGCAGCTTGTCAGGGGGCAATCAGCCCCAGCATTTT; CDR3: CASSLSGGNQPQHF
V: TRBV5-4; D: -; J: TRBJ1-2; size: -; DNA: TGTGCCAGCAGCTTGGATGGTACATATGGCTACACCTTC; CDR3: CASSLDGTYGYTF
V: TRBV6-5; D: -; J: TRBJ1-6; size: -; DNA: TGTGCCAGCAGTTACGGCAGGGTTTTTTCACCCCTCCACTTT; CDR3: CASSYGRVFSPLHF
V: TRBV3-1/TRBV3-2; D: TRBD2; J: TRBJ2-1; size: -; DNA: TGTGCCAGCAGCCAAGATTTCCAGCGGGAGTCCAATGAGCAGTTCTTC; CDR3: CASSQDFQRESNEQFF
V: TRBV3-1/TRBV3-2; D: -; J: TRBJ2-1; size: -; DNA: TGTGCCAGCAGCCAAGGACTAGTTGGCAATGAGCAGTTCTTC; CDR3: CASSQGLVGNEQFF
V: TRBV18; D: TRBD2; J: TRBJ2-1; size: -; DNA: TGTGCCAGCTCACCACCGAGCGGGGGCTACAATGAGCAGTTCTTC; CDR3: CASSPPSGGYNEQFF
V: TRBV9; D: -; J: TRBJ1-1; size: -; DNA: TGTGCCAGCAGCGTAGGCAGAAGCACTGAAGCTTTCTTT; CDR3: CASSVGRSTEAFF
V: TRBV4-2; D: -; J: TRBJ1-1; size: few; DNA: TGTGCCAGCAGCCAAGAAAGGGGTCTGAACACTGAAGCTTTCTTT; CDR3: CASSQERGLNTEAFF
V: TRBV4-3; D: TRBD1; J: TRBJ1-1; size: -; DNA: TGCGCCAGCAGCCAAGATTCAGGGGTAGGGACAGGGCGGGTGGCTTTCTTT; CDR3: CASSQDSGVGTGRVAFF
V: TRBV24-1; D: -; J: TRBJ2-2; size: -; DNA: TGTGCCACGGGCAACACCGGGGAGCTGTTTTTT; CDR3: CATGNTGELFF
V: TRBV12-3/TRBV12-4; D: -; J: TRBJ1-2; size: -; DNA: TGTGCCAGCAGCCCCTCGATGAGTGGCTACACCTTC; CDR3: CASSPSMSGYTF
V: TRBV5-1; D: -; J: TRBJ2-2; size: -; DNA: TGCGCCAGCAGCTTGGCCGGGGGAGCCGGGGAGCTGTTTTTT; CDR3: CASSLAGGAGELFF
V: TRBV2; D: TRBD1; J: TRBJ2-2; size: -; DNA: TGTGCCAGCGGCCGGACAGGGTTGACCGGGGAGCTGTTTTTT; CDR3: CASGRTGLTGELFF
V: TRBV7-2; D: TRBD1; J: TRBJ2-1; size: -; DNA: TGTGCCAGCAGCTTAGTGGGACAGGCCTACAATGAGCAGTTCTTC; CDR3: CASSLVGQAYNEQFF
V: TRBV3-1/TRBV3-2; D: -; J: TRBJ1-2; size: -; DNA: TGTGCCAGCAGCCAAGATCTAGTCGTAAGCTATGGCTACACCTTC; CDR3: CASSQDLVVSYGYTF
V: TRBV9; D: -; J: TRBJ2-1; size: -; DNA: TGTGCCAGCAGCGTATCGTGGGGAGCCCAATACAATGAGCAGTTCTTC; CDR3: CASSVSWGAQYNEQFF
V: TRBV6-5; D: -; J: TRBJ2-1; size: -; DNA: TGTGCCAGCACCCCCACCGGGAACTACAATGAGCAGTTCTTC; CDR3: CASTPTGNYNEQFF
V: TRBV7-9; D: TRBD1; J: TRBJ1-2; size: -; DNA: TGTGCCAGCAGCCCGGGACAGACAGCCTATGGCTACACCTTC; CDR3: CASSPGQTAYGYTF
V: TRBV24-1; D: -; J: TRBJ2-2; size: -; DNA: TGTGCCACCCGGGGTCCAACGACCAACGGGGAGCTGTTTTTT; CDR3: CATRGPTTNGELFF
V: TRBV9; D: TRBD2; J: TRBJ2-3; size: -; DNA: TGTGCCAGCAGCGTGAGTTGGGGGACTAGCGGTACAGATACGCAGTATTTT; CDR3: CASSVSWGTSGTDTQYF
V: TRBV30; D: -; J: TRBJ2-2; size: -; DNA: TGTGCCTGGAGTGACCCTAGGGAGCTGTTTTTT; CDR3: CAWSDPRELFF
V: TRBV14; D: TRBD2; J: TRBJ2-2; size: -; DNA: TGTGCCAGCAGCCCATGGACTAGAACGGGCCTCCTGGCCACCGGGGAGCTGTTTTTT; CDR3: CASSPWTRTGLLATGELFF
V: TRBV11-2; D: TRBD1; J: TRBJ1-6; size: -; DNA: TGTGCCAGCAGCTTAACAGGGGGGGACTCACCCCTCCACTTT; CDR3: CASSLTGGDSPLHF
V: TRBV7-2; D: -; J: TRBJ1-1; size: once; DNA: TGTGCCAGCTCCTCGGCCGGGGGGTCCGGCACTGAAGCTTTCTTT; CDR3: CASSSAGGSGTEAFF
V: TRBV28; D: TRBD1; J: TRBJ2-5; size: -; DNA: TGTGCCAGCAGTCCCACCCAACAGGGGAAAGAGACCCAGTACTTC; CDR3: CASSPTQQGKETQYF
V: TRBV5-6; D: -; J: TRBJ1-1; size: -; DNA: TGTGCCAGCGTGTTACTCGGGGGACCTTCAGGCATCACTGAAGCTTTCTTT; CDR3: CASVLLGGPSGITEAFF
V: TRBV30; D: TRBD1; J: TRBJ2-2; size: -; DNA: TGTGCCTGGAATAACCTGGACAGGGGGGACACCGGGGAGCTGTTTTTT; CDR3: CAWNNLDRGDTGELFF
V: TRBV15; D: -; J: TRBJ1-1; size: few; DNA: TGTGCCACCACCAGATTCATGAACACTGAAGCTTTCTTT; CDR3: CATTRFMNTEAFF
V: TRBV9; D: -; J: TRBJ2-3; size: -; DNA: TGTGCCAGCAGCGTAGCTACTGAGAGGGCGACAGATACGCAGTATTTT; CDR3: CASSVATERATDTQYF
V: TRBV11-3; D: -; J: TRBJ1-1; size: -; DNA: TGTGCCAGCAGCTTAAGTACTATCGGGTCGGGCACTGAAGCTTTCTTT; CDR3: CASSLSTIGSGTEAFF
V: TRBV27; D: -; J: TRBJ1-5; size: -; DNA: TGTGCCAGCAGTTTCCGAGGAACCCAGCCCCAGCATTTT; CDR3: CASSFRGTQPQHF
V: TRBV9; D: -; J: TRBJ1-6; size: once; DNA: TGTGCCAGCAGCGTAGTATCCTCCTATAATTCACCCCTCCACTTT; CDR3: CASSVVSSYNSPLHF
V: TRBV7-5; D: -; J: TRBJ2-1; size: few; DNA: TGTGCCAGAAGCTTAGTGGGCAGGCCAGCCTACAATGAGCAGTTCTTC; CDR3: CARSLVGRPAYNEQFF
V: TRBV5-1; D: TRBD1; J: TRBJ1-2; size: -; DNA: TGCGCCAGCAGCTTGATCCTTACAGGGGAGAACTATGGCTACACCTTC; CDR3: CASSLILTGENYGYTF
V: TRBV24-1; D: TRBD1; J: TRBJ1-6; size: -; DNA: TGTGCCACCAGTGAAAACAGGGGGAATTCACCCCTCCACTTT; CDR3: CATSENRGNSPLHF
V: TRBV14; D: -; J: TRBJ1-1; size: -; DNA: TGTGCCAGCAGCCGGCCGGGTCATGAAGCTTTCTTT; CDR3: CASSRPGHEAFF
V: TRBV6-4; D: -; J: TRBJ1-1; size: once; DNA: TGTGCCAGCAGTGACTCGCGCATCACTGAAGCTTTCTTT; CDR3: CASSDSRITEAFF
V: TRBV6-5; D: -; J: TRBJ2-5; size: -; DNA: TGTGCCAGCAGGTCAAGGGGCCAAGAGACCCAGTACTTC; CDR3: CASRSRGQETQYF
V: TRBV4-1; D: -; J: TRBJ1-5; size: -; DNA: TGCGCCAGCAGCCAAGAGCAGGGCTACAATCAGCCCCAGCATTTT; CDR3: CASSQEQGYNQPQHF
V: TRBV18; D: TRBD2; J: TRBJ2-1; size: once; DNA: TGTGCCAGCTCCCAAACTAGCGGGAGGCACAATGAGCAGTTCTTC; CDR3: CASSQTSGRHNEQFF